The 20 T cell receptor beta chains presented below share a single source sample, sequenced in a study of shared clonotypes between healthy human individuals. Sequencing used immunoSEQ multiplex PCR; TCRdb keeps in-frame clones, though not all of them. The sample has just over 2,000,000 clones, about 94% seen once. Selected positively for CCR7 and CD45RO-negative, naive CD8 cells excluded terminally differentiated effector memory CD45RA+ cells. Specimen: naive CD8+ T cells sorted from blood. All receptors derive from a man younger than 30 in good health.

The gene calls are TRBV4-3 and TRBJ2-3, with TRBD2 matching over 10 bases. Trimming removed 2 bases from V and 0 bases from J; junction bases left unmatched: 11. Germline V CDR1 and CDR2: LGHNA, YSLEER. This CDR3 is 19 amino acids long. CDR3 nucleotides: TGCGCCAGCAGCCAATTGACGGCTAGCGGGAGTATTAGCACAGATACGCAGTATTTT. Protein sequence: CASSQLTASGSISTDTQYF.

V is TRBV7-6 and J is TRBJ1-4, with 9 bases fitting TRBD1. There are 14 residues in the CDR3. The trim removed 3 bases at V and 8 bases at J, leaving 4 bases unmatched. Germline V gene data show CDR1 as SGHVS and CDR2 as FNYEAQ. The CDR3 here is CASSLGQGLEKLFF. CDR3 sequence (DNA): TGTGCCAGCAGCTTGGGACAGGGACTAGAAAAACTGTTTTTT. Looking up the rest from reference TRBV7-6 and TRBJ1-4 gives the full variable domain: GAGVSQSPRYKVTKRGQDVALRCDPISGHVSLYWYRQALGQGPEFLTYFNYEAQQDKSGLPNDRFSAERPEGSISTLTIQRTEQRDSAMYRCASSLGQGLEKLFFGSGTQLSVL.

The chain combines TRBV4-2 with TRBJ2-5, with 11 bases lining up with TRBD2. From germline, CDR1 is LGHNA and CDR2 YNFKEQ. The CDR3 contains 19 residues. J lost 7 bases, V lost 0 bases, and 16 bases had no gene match. CDR3 region: CASSQEQLLAGGGQGTQYF. The CDR3 DNA reads as TGTGCCAGCAGCCAAGAACAACTCTTAGCGGGAGGGGGACAGGGGACCCAGTACTTC.

This sequence joins TRBV10-2 and TRBJ2-7; no firm D call. Germline V gene data show CDR1 as WSHSY and CDR2 as SAAADI. Trimming removed 3 bases from V and 6 bases from J, with 9 bases in between. CDR3 length: 12 residues. The CDR3 bases are TGCGCCAGCAGTGACCTGGGCCGCGAGCAGTACTTC. It codes for CASSDLGREQYF.

This clone was recorded once. The chain uses TRBV28 and TRBJ2-3; D gene ambiguous. CDR1 is MDHEN and CDR2 is SYDVKM in the germline V gene. The CDR3 has 13 amino acids. Deletions cut 2 bases from V and 2 bases from J, with 5 bases between. CDR3 loop: CASSLRITDTQYF. The CDR3, as DNA: TGTGCCAGCAGTTTACGGATCACAGATACGCAGTATTTT.

This clone came up once. The genes are TRBV2 and TRBJ1-1, with TRBD1 as a possible D gene (6 bases). Germline V lookup: CDR1 SNHLY, CDR2 FYNNEI. The CDR3 covers 15 residues. The germline V and J ends were trimmed by 3 bases and 0 bases, with 11 bases remaining between them. The CDR3 protein is CASSDWQGMNTEAFF. The DNA for the CDR3 is TGTGCCAGCAGTGACTGGCAGGGGATGAACACTGAAGCTTTCTTT. The full variable domain, rest sourced from reference TRBV2 and TRBJ1-1, is EPEVTQTPSHQVTQMGQEVILRCVPISNHLYFYWYRQILGQKVEFLVSFYNNEISEKSEIFDDQFSVERPDGSNFTLKIRSTKLEDSAMYFCASSDWQGMNTEAFFGQGTRLTVV.

The rearrangement uses TRBV29-1 and TRBJ1-1; 9 bases match TRBD1. With V trimmed by 5 bases and J by 3 bases, 7 bases remained unmatched. Per the germline V gene, CDR1 is SQVTM and CDR2 is ANQGSEA. This CDR3 comprises 14 residues. As DNA, the CDR3 is TGCAGCGTTTCCGGGACAGGGAGGTACACTGAAGCTTTCTTT. It yields the protein CSVSGTGRYTEAFF.

The rearrangement uses TRBV6-5 and TRBJ2-7, with D perhaps TRBD2 (6 bases). V was cut by 6 bases and J by 3 bases, with 15 bases left in between. CDR1 is MNHEY, CDR2 SVGAGI, per germline. This CDR3 comprises 14 residues. Written as DNA, the CDR3 is TGTGCCAGCAGGCCGGGACTGGGCTTCTACGAGCAGTACTTC. It is translated as CASRPGLGFYEQYF.

The chain uses TRBV9 and TRBJ2-1; 13 positions agree with TRBD2. The length of the CDR3 is 15 residues. The trim removed 4 bases at V and 8 bases at J, leaving 6 bases unmatched. Germline V gives CDR1 SGDLS, CDR2 YYNGEE. CDR3: CASSTSGGATDEQFF. CDR3 coding DNA: TGTGCCAGCAGCACTAGCGGGGGGGCCACGGATGAGCAGTTCTTC. Drawing the rest from reference TRBV9 and TRBJ2-1, the complete variable domain is DSGVTQTPKHLITATGQRVTLRCSPRSGDLSVYWYQQSLDQGLQFLIQYYNGEERAKGNILERFSAQQFPDLHSELNLSSLELGDSALYFCASSTSGGATDEQFFGPGTRLTVL.

The chain links TRBV27 to TRBJ1-1; D is uncertain. Looked up from germline, CDR1 is MNHEY and CDR2 is SMNVEV (reference sequence). The V end lost 2 bases, the J end lost 3 bases, and 10 bases lay between the germline ends. CDR3 size: 14 residues. CDR3 protein: CASSLRRVDTEAFF. The CDR3 DNA follows: TGTGCCAGCAGTTTAAGGAGAGTGGACACTGAAGCTTTCTTT.

The rearrangement uses TRBV6-1 and TRBJ2-7; D might be TRBD2 (5 bases). This CDR3 has 11 residues. Germline assignment: CDR1 MNHNS and CDR2 SASEGT. CDR3 in amino acids: CAAEEAYEQYF. CDR3 sequence (DNA): TGTGCAGCGGAGGAAGCCTACGAGCAGTACTTC.

The CDR3 DNA sequence: TGCGCCAGCAGCCATTCGCCCGGGCAGGGGGCTCACGAGCAGTACTTC. It codes for CASSHSPGQGAHEQYF. The V gene is TRBV4-1, the J gene TRBJ2-7, with TRBD1 matching over 8 bases. CDR1 is MGHRA, CDR2 YSYEKL, per germline. This CDR3 region has 16 residues. Trimming at V came to 3 bases and at J to 5 bases, leaving 12 bases not matched to a gene.

The chain has TRBV19 and TRBJ2-7; a weak D match, TRBD2 (5 bases). V was clipped by 4 bases and J by 7 bases, with 14 bases between them. Germline V gives CDR1 LNHDA, CDR2 SQIVND (reference sequence). The CDR3 is 13 amino acids. The CDR3 loop reads CASSTTTLEEQYF. CDR3 coding DNA: TGTGCCAGTAGTACGACTACCCTTGAGGAGCAGTACTTC. The full variable domain, completed using reference TRBV19 and TRBJ2-7, is DGGITQSPKYLFRKEGQNVTLSCEQNLNHDAMYWYRQDPGQGLRLIYYSQIVNDFQKGDIAEGYSVSREKKESFPLTVTSAQKNPTAFYLCASSTTTLEEQYFGPGTRLTVT.

The rearrangement joins TRBV5-1 to TRBJ2-3; D is unclear. The CDR3 loop spans 16 amino acids. V was trimmed by 4 bases and J by 2 bases, leaving 17 bases between them. Germline V lookup: CDR1 SGHRS, CDR2 YFSETQ. CDR3 region: CASSTRPAGPTDTQYF. Written as DNA, the CDR3 is TGCGCCAGCAGCACGCGCCCTGCCGGACCCACAGATACGCAGTATTTT.

With respect to this clone: Other DNA sequences of this sample code for an identical CDR3. This rearrangement joins TRBV28 to TRBJ1-5; possibly TRBD1 for D (6 bases). V lost 2 bases to trimming and J lost 1 base, with 9 bases between them. The CDR3 spans 15 residues. Germline CDR1 reads MDHEN; CDR2 reads SYDVKM. The CDR3 is CASSLVGGSNQPQHF. Written as DNA, the CDR3 is TGTGCCAGCAGTTTAGTAGGGGGGAGCAATCAGCCCCAGCATTTT.

The rearrangement uses TRBV5-6 and TRBJ2-1, with TRBD1 matching 11 bases. Looked up from germline, CDR1 is SGHDT and CDR2 is YYEEEE. Germline trimming cut 3 bases from V and 9 bases from J; bases unmatched to any gene: 5. There are 14 residues in the CDR3. The CDR3: CASSWDRGVGEQFF. Here the CDR3 DNA reads TGTGCCAGCAGCTGGGACAGGGGGGTTGGTGAGCAGTTCTTC. Full variable domain (remainder filled in from reference TRBV5-6 and TRBJ2-1): DAGVTQSPTHLIKTRGQQVTLRCSPKSGHDTVSWYQQALGQGPQFIFQYYEEEERQRGNFPDRFSGHQFPNYSSELNVNALLLGDSALYLCASSWDRGVGEQFFGPGTRLTVL.

The V gene is TRBV9, the J gene TRBJ1-4, with 9 nucleotides matching TRBD1. This CDR3 is built from 17 residues. Trimming took 0 bases from V and 8 from J; bases not matched to a gene: 11. CDR1 is SGDLS, CDR2 YYNGEE, per germline. The CDR3 coding sequence is TGTGCCAGCAGCGTAGGGGACAGGGCTTCTGGCGGGGAAAAACTGTTTTTT. It is translated as CASSVGDRASGGEKLFF. Drawing the rest from reference TRBV9 and TRBJ1-4, the complete variable domain is DSGVTQTPKHLITATGQRVTLRCSPRSGDLSVYWYQQSLDQGLQFLIQYYNGEERAKGNILERFSAQQFPDLHSELNLSSLELGDSALYFCASSVGDRASGGEKLFFGSGTQLSVL.

This clone was counted a single time. This chain links TRBV7-8 with TRBJ1-2, with 7 bases fitting TRBD1. The J segment lost 6 bases and the V segment lost 3 bases, leaving 13 bases of the junction unmatched. The CDR3 is 16 amino acids. Germline CDR1 SGHVS, CDR2 FQNEAQ. The CDR3, as DNA: TGTGCCAGCAGCTTCGACAGGGAGCCTTTATTTGATGGCTACACCTTC. Amino acids: CASSFDREPLFDGYTF.

The V gene is TRBV7-9, the J gene TRBJ2-7; TRBD2 matches 7 bases. From germline, CDR1 is SEHNR and CDR2 FQNEAQ (reference sequence). With 6 bases clipped from V and 2 bases from J, the junction kept 4 bases outside the gene matches. The length of the CDR3 is 13 residues. DNA for the CDR3: TGTGCCAGCAGTTGGGACTATACCTACGAGCAGTACTTC. Its translation: CASSWDYTYEQYF.

This chain uses TRBV5-6 with TRBJ2-1; tentative D call: TRBD1 (6 bases). Germline V gene lookup returns CDR1 SGHDT and CDR2 YYEEEE. The CDR3 sequence is 17 residues long. V was cut by 4 bases and J by 4 bases, with 21 bases left in between. In DNA, the CDR3 is TGTGCCAGCAGCCTTGGGGTTGTCAGGGGAGAGTACAATGAGCAGTTCTTC. This gives the protein CASSLGVVRGEYNEQFF.